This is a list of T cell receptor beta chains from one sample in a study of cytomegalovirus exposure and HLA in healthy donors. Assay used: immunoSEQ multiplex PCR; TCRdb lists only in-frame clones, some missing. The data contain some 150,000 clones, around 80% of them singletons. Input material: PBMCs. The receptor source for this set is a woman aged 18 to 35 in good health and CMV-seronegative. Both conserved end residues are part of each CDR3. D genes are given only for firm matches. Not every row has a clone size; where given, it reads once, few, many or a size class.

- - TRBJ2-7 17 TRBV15 CATSRDPPPAGFYEQYF TGTGCCACCAGCAGAGACCCCCCCCCAGCAGGGTTCTACGAGCAGTACTTC
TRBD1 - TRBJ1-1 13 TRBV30 CAWRTGWNTEAFF TGTGCCTGGAGGACAGGGTGGAATACTGAAGCTTTCTTT
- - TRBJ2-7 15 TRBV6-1 CASSEGAGTALEQYF TGTGCCAGCAGTGAAGGGGCCGGTACGGCCCTCGAGCAGTACTTC
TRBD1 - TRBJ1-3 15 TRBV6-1 CASSSRTGGRNTIYF TGTGCCAGCAGTTCCCGGACAGGGGGCAGAAACACCATATATTTT
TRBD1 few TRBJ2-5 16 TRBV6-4 CASSEELGTGPETQYF TGTGCCAGCAGTGAAGAGCTGGGGACAGGACCAGAGACCCAGTACTTC
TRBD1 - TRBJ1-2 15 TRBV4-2 CASSQGDSRDYGYTF TGTGCCAGCAGCCAAGGGGACAGCAGAGATTATGGCTACACCTTC
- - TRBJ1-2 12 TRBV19 CASSIQGGGYTF TGTGCCAGTAGTATACAGGGCGGTGGCTACACCTTC
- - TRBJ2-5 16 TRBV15 CATSRGEDGFQETQYF TGTGCCACCAGCAGGGGGGAGGACGGCTTCCAAGAGACCCAGTACTTC
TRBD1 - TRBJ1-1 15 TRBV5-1 CASSLAPGGFSEAFF TGCGCCAGCAGCTTGGCCCCAGGGGGCTTCTCTGAAGCTTTCTTT
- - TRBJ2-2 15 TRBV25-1 CASSETGFFTGELFF TGTGCCAGCAGTGAGACAGGATTCTTCACCGGGGAGCTGTTTTTT
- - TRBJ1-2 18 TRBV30 CAWSEIKQGLSKSYGYTF TGTGCCTGGAGTGAAATTAAACAGGGTTTAAGTAAAAGCTATGGCTACACCTTC
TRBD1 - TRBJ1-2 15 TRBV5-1 CASSLAGTANYGYTF TGCGCCAGCAGCTTGGCCGGGACAGCGAACTATGGCTACACCTTC
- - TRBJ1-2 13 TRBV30 CAWREQGWYGYTF TGTGCCTGGAGAGAACAGGGTTGGTATGGCTACACCTTC
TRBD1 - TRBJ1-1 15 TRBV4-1 CASSHAGTGVSEAFF TGCGCCAGCAGCCATGCCGGGACAGGGGTATCTGAAGCTTTCTTT
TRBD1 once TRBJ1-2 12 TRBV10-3 CAITGAGGGYTF TGTGCCATCACAGGAGCAGGGGGTGGCTACACCTTC
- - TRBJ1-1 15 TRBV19 CASSIGLDRNTEAFF TGTGCCAGTAGTATAGGTCTTGACAGGAACACTGAAGCTTTCTTT
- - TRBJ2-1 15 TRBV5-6 CASSLGAGLGNEQFF TGTGCCAGCAGCTTAGGGGCAGGCTTAGGTAATGAGCAGTTCTTC
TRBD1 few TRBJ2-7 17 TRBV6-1 CASSGWPDRAHDYEQYF TGTGCCAGCAGTGGCTGGCCGGACAGGGCCCACGACTACGAGCAGTACTTC
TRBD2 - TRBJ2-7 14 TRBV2 CASSYGTNSYEQYF TGTGCCAGCTCCTACGGGACTAACTCCTACGAGCAGTACTTC
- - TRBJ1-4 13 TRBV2 CASRDSGEEKLFF TGTGCCAGCAGGGACAGCGGAGAGGAAAAACTGTTTTTT
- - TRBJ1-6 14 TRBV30 CAWSRATGSSPLHF TGTGCCTGGAGTCGAGCCACAGGGAGTTCACCCCTCCACTTT
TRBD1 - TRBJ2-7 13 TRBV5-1 CASGDRSSYEQYF TGCGCCAGCGGGGACAGGAGCTCCTACGAGCAGTACTTC
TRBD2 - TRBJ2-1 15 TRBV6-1 CASSEASGGYNEQFF TGTGCCAGCAGTGAGGCTAGCGGGGGCTACAATGAGCAGTTCTTC
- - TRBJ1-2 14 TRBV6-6 CASSSFDTNYGYTF TGTGCCAGCAGTTCCTTCGACACGAACTATGGCTACACCTTC